This is a list of T cell receptor beta chains from one sample in a study of OX40 agonist ivuxolimab in advanced cancers. This table comes from immunoSEQ multiplex PCR, and its TCRdb copy is limited to in-frame clones, with some not included. Here the sample spans approximately 100,000 clones, 84% being singletons. Sequencing used CD4+ or CD8+ T cells sorted from blood, obtained in a trial of the OX40 agonist ivuxolimab. The source is an adult with an advanced solid tumor such as melanoma, head and neck, liver or kidney cancer. CDR3s include the opening cysteine and the closing phenylalanine or tryptophan. Fields, in order: J gene, V gene, CDR3 protein.

j_gene: TRBJ2-2
v_gene: TRBV5-1
CDR3aa: CASSLIAGAVSGELFF

j_gene: TRBJ1-1
v_gene: TRBV6-5
CDR3aa: CASSISLNTEAFF

j_gene: TRBJ2-2
v_gene: TRBV5-8
CDR3aa: CASSLAKASGTTGELFF

j_gene: TRBJ1-6
v_gene: TRBV5-1
CDR3aa: CASRGTDNSPLHF

j_gene: TRBJ2-7
v_gene: TRBV12-5
CDR3aa: CASALSGSYEQYF

j_gene: TRBJ1-6
v_gene: TRBV10-3
CDR3aa: CAISDYPGGNSPLHF

j_gene: TRBJ1-3
v_gene: TRBV5-1
CDR3aa: CASSSYGRDRLSGNTIYF

j_gene: TRBJ2-3
v_gene: TRBV19
CDR3aa: CASSIGAQGRDTQYF

j_gene: TRBJ2-2
v_gene: TRBV19
CDR3aa: CASSIGGRNTGELFF

j_gene: TRBJ2-7
v_gene: TRBV11-2
CDR3aa: CASSLGGRGGPKQYF

j_gene: TRBJ2-7
v_gene: TRBV6-5
CDR3aa: CADLGRATYEQYF

j_gene: TRBJ2-7
v_gene: TRBV15
CDR3aa: CATSSPGTGISYEQYF

j_gene: TRBJ2-1
v_gene: TRBV6-6
CDR3aa: CASSHRTSGAHEQFF

j_gene: TRBJ2-4
v_gene: TRBV5-8
CDR3aa: CASSGRQGAKNIQYF

j_gene: TRBJ1-2
v_gene: TRBV19
CDR3aa: CASSKQEAYGYTF

j_gene: TRBJ1-1
v_gene: TRBV9
CDR3aa: CASSVTGDGLAEAFF

j_gene: TRBJ1-3
v_gene: TRBV7-9
CDR3aa: CASSLFGGADTIYF

j_gene: TRBJ2-3
v_gene: TRBV11-2
CDR3aa: CASSYLAGITDTQYF

j_gene: TRBJ1-2
v_gene: TRBV7-9
CDR3aa: CASSLGEGVGNGYTF

j_gene: TRBJ2-7
v_gene: TRBV11-2
CDR3aa: CASSLVRGGGEQYF

j_gene: TRBJ2-7
v_gene: TRBV20-1
CDR3aa: CSADRTLEQYF

j_gene: TRBJ1-1
v_gene: TRBV30
CDR3aa: CAWRGQMNTEAFF

j_gene: TRBJ1-6
v_gene: TRBV7-1
CDR3aa: CASSLVGPSSYNSPLHF

j_gene: TRBJ1-2
v_gene: TRBV7-9
CDR3aa: CASSLGAGLFNYGYTF

j_gene: TRBJ1-4
v_gene: TRBV7-3
CDR3aa: CASSLARTGGREKLFF

j_gene: TRBJ2-1
v_gene: TRBV5-4
CDR3aa: CASSRGQGNEQFF

j_gene: TRBJ1-4
v_gene: TRBV5-1
CDR3aa: CASSRDRVEEKLFF

j_gene: TRBJ2-5
v_gene: TRBV6-5
CDR3aa: CASSSEATQYF

j_gene: TRBJ1-1
v_gene: TRBV12-5
CDR3aa: CASASGRTDTFF

j_gene: TRBJ2-5
v_gene: TRBV28
CDR3aa: CASRKGGSSAETQYF

j_gene: TRBJ1-6
v_gene: TRBV6-5
CDR3aa: CASSGTGVTLHF

j_gene: TRBJ1-2
v_gene: TRBV20-1
CDR3aa: CSARLPNGYTF

j_gene: TRBJ2-2
v_gene: TRBV4-3
CDR3aa: CASSQDTRNTGELFF

j_gene: TRBJ2-3
v_gene: TRBV19
CDR3aa: CASSSQGAGDTQYF

j_gene: TRBJ2-2
v_gene: TRBV7-9
CDR3aa: CASSRTGNTGELFF

j_gene: TRBJ2-7
v_gene: TRBV21-1
CDR3aa: CASSKVGLRTGSYEQYF

j_gene: TRBJ1-2
v_gene: TRBV2
CDR3aa: CASSKTGTQEGYTF

j_gene: TRBJ2-1
v_gene: TRBV19
CDR3aa: CASNARSVNEQFF

j_gene: TRBJ2-1
v_gene: TRBV5-1
CDR3aa: CASFRTSGVSSYNEQFF

j_gene: TRBJ1-5
v_gene: TRBV4-1
CDR3aa: CASSQDFNSPAWPQHF

j_gene: TRBJ2-1
v_gene: TRBV7-9
CDR3aa: CASSSPPFTDREFF

j_gene: TRBJ2-7
v_gene: TRBV6-1
CDR3aa: CARPCSGQSDYEQYF

j_gene: TRBJ1-1
v_gene: TRBV12-5
CDR3aa: CASGLSLNTEAFF

j_gene: TRBJ1-2
v_gene: TRBV5-6
CDR3aa: CASSLASPSYGYTF

j_gene: TRBJ2-7
v_gene: TRBV7-8
CDR3aa: CASSTEVGLAGSSYEQYF

j_gene: TRBJ2-2
v_gene: TRBV5-1
CDR3aa: CASSLGLADTGELFF

j_gene: TRBJ2-6
v_gene: TRBV12-5
CDR3aa: CASGPPLDGPSGANVLTF

j_gene: TRBJ2-2
v_gene: TRBV5-4
CDR3aa: CASSPGLGQNTGELFF

j_gene: TRBJ2-1
v_gene: TRBV2
CDR3aa: CASKVAGAYNEQFF

j_gene: TRBJ2-5
v_gene: TRBV7-8
CDR3aa: CASSSWTSGLYTQYF

j_gene: TRBJ1-4
v_gene: TRBV2
CDR3aa: CASSGLGHGGEKLFF

j_gene: TRBJ2-2
v_gene: TRBV25-1
CDR3aa: CASSEGASANRELFF

j_gene: TRBJ2-7
v_gene: TRBV7-9
CDR3aa: CASSLPDRVHEQYF

j_gene: TRBJ2-3
v_gene: TRBV5-1
CDR3aa: CASSLGLAGGPSTDTQYF

j_gene: TRBJ2-2
v_gene: TRBV29-1
CDR3aa: CSVVSGQGAGELFF

j_gene: TRBJ1-3
v_gene: TRBV5-1
CDR3aa: CASSLAGGTGNTIYF

j_gene: TRBJ2-7
v_gene: TRBV5-6
CDR3aa: CASSWGTGEEQYF

j_gene: TRBJ1-2
v_gene: TRBV29-1
CDR3aa: CSVGVPTGPFYGYTF

j_gene: TRBJ2-3
v_gene: TRBV7-2
CDR3aa: CASSLVSRTDTQYF